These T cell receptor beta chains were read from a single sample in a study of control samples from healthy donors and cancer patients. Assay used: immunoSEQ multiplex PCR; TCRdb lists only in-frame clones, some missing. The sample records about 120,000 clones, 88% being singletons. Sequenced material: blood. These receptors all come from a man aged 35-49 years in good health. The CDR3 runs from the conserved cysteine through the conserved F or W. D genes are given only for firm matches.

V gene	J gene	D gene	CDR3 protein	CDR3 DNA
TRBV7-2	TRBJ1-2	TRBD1	CASSYRQGMNYGYTF	TGTGCCAGCAGCTACAGACAGGGGATGAACTATGGCTACACCTTC
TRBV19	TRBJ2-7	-	CASSVGTAEIGEQYF	TGTGCCAGTAGTGTGGGGACGGCGGAAATAGGCGAGCAGTACTTC
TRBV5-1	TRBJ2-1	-	CASSLGKAKDNEQFF	TGCGCCAGCAGCTTAGGTAAGGCGAAAGACAATGAGCAGTTCTTC
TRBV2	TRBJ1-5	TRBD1	CASRTGTGRDQPQHF	TGTGCCAGCAGGACCGGGACAGGGCGGGATCAGCCCCAGCATTTT
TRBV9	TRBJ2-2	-	CASSVATRGELFF	TGTGCCAGCAGCGTAGCTACAAGAGGGGAGCTGTTTTTT
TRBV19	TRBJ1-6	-	CASSQGTSNSPLHF	TGTGCCAGTAGTCAGGGGACCAGTAATTCACCCCTCCACTTT
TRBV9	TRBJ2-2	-	CASSVITGELFF	TGTGCCAGCAGCGTTATAACCGGGGAGCTGTTTTTT
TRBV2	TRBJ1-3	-	CADRQTGNTIYF	TGTGCCGACAGGCAGACTGGAAACACCATATATTTT
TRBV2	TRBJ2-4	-	CASSEHRTPEYF	TGTGCCAGCAGTGAACATAGGACCCCCGAGTACTTC
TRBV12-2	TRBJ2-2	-	CASRLWGGGGGTGELFF	TGTGCAAGTCGCTTATGGGGAGGCGGGGGGGGCACCGGGGAGCTGTTTTTT
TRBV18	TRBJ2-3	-	CASSPQDRTDTQYF	TGTGCCAGCTCACCACAGGACAGAACAGATACGCAGTATTTT
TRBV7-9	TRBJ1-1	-	CASSPGGGTEAFF	TGTGCCAGCAGCCCCGGAGGGGGGACTGAAGCTTTCTTT
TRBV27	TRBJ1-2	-	CASRTGPYGYTF	TGTGCCAGCAGAACAGGGCCCTATGGCTACACCTTC
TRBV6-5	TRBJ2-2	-	CASSPAGSYTGELFF	TGTGCCAGCAGCCCGGCGGGCAGCTACACCGGGGAGCTGTTTTTT